The clone carrying this TCR beta chain turned up a few times. This CDR3 comprises 15 residues. The V gene end was trimmed by 5 bases and the J gene end by 7 bases; junction bases not matched to a gene: 8. In germline, CDR1 is MDHEN, CDR2 SYDVKM. The record originates from a study of T-cell reconstitution after alpha-beta-depleted transplantation in children. The TCRbeta library incorporated unique molecular identifiers. From the PCR reads, TCRdb called clonotypes with MiXCR, one entry per CDR3 protein. Among 330,000 or so distinct CDR3 sequences listed, 10% to 13% were seen once. This sequence originates from a human donor who donated a stem cell graft to a child with acute lymphoblastic leukemia. This sample comprised PBMCs from the stem cell graft donor, obtained from the stem cell graft. This chain connects TRBV28 to TRBJ1-4, with 9 bases identical to TRBD1. CDR3 DNA sequence: TGTGCCAGCAGTATTACGGGACAGGGTCGTGAAAAACTGTTTTTT. Its translation: CASSITGQGREKLFF.